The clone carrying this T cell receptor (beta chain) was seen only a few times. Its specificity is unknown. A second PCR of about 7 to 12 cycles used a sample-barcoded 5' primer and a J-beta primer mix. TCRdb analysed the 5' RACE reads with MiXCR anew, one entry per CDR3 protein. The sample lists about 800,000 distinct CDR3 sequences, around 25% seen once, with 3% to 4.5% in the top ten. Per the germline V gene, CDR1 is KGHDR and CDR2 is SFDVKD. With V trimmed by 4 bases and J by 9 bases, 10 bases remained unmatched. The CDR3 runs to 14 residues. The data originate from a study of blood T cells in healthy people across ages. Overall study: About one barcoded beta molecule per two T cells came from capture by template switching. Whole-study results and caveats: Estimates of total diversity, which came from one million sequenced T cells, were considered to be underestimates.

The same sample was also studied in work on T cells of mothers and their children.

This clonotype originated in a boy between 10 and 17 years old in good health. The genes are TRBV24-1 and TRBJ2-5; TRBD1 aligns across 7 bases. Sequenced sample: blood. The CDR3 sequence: CATSDPTGSVAQYF. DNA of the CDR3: TGTGCCACCAGTGACCCGACAGGGAGTGTGGCCCAGTACTTC.